These 9 T cell receptor beta chains share one sample of origin, sequenced in a study of blood T cell repertoires in COVID-19. TCRdb's table, derived via immunoSEQ multiplex PCR, lists solely in-frame clones and lacks some. The sample has about 230,000 clones, around 82% seen once. Source material: peripheral blood. These receptors were obtained from a man aged 50 to 60 with active or convalescent COVID-19.

This chain connects TRBV7-3 to TRBJ2-1; 9 bases map to TRBD2. The CDR3 length is 14 residues. Per the germline V gene, CDR1 is SGHTA and CDR2 is FQGTGA. The V segment lost 2 bases and the J segment 5 bases; nucleotides outside the gene matches: 1. The CDR3 coding sequence is TGTGCCAGCAGCTTAGCGGGGGGGAACAATGAGCAGTTCTTC. This codes for CASSLAGGNNEQFF.

V and J are TRBV9 and TRBJ1-5; 7 bases fit TRBD1. The V and J ends lost 3 bases and 2 bases, in that order; junction bases with no gene match: 2. CDR3 size: 14 residues. Germline assignment: CDR1 SGDLS and CDR2 YYNGEE. The CDR3 region has the DNA TGTGCCAGCAGCGAGCAGGGGGGCAATCAGCCCCAGCATTTT. Its translation: CASSEQGGNQPQHF.

V and J are TRBV4-3 and TRBJ1-1; no reliable D call. Germline V gene lookup returns CDR1 LGHNA and CDR2 YSLEER. The ends were cut back, 4 bases at V and 2 bases at J, with 17 bases in the middle. This CDR3 contains 16 residues. The CDR3 spells CASSLSSGGPNTEAFF. Here the CDR3 DNA reads TGCGCCAGCAGCCTTTCTTCAGGAGGACCTAACACTGAAGCTTTCTTT.

Remarks on this clone: Other DNA sequences in this sample translate to the same CDR3. The V and J genes are TRBV20-1 and TRBJ1-3; D not certain. Trimming cost V 6 bases and J 0 bases, with 3 bases left between them. The CDR3 has 11 residues. Germline V gives CDR1 DFQATT, CDR2 SNEGSKA (reference sequence). This CDR3 is CSASSGNTIYF. Here the CDR3 DNA reads TGCAGTGCCTCCTCTGGAAACACCATATATTTT.

This clone was detected once. This chain connects TRBV7-9 to TRBJ2-7; 10 nucleotides line up with TRBD2. The CDR3 is 15 amino acids. The trim removed 7 bases at V and 6 bases at J, leaving 12 bases unmatched. Germline-derived CDR1 and CDR2 are SEHNR and FQNEAQ (reference sequence). The CDR3 DNA is TGTGCCAGCACCGAAGCCGGGACTAGCGCCCGCGAGCAGTACTTC. Amino acid sequence: CASTEAGTSAREQYF.

The rearrangement links TRBV6-5 to TRBJ2-1, with 9 bases lining up with TRBD2. The length of the CDR3 is 13 residues. Per germline, CDR1 MNHEY and CDR2 SVGAGI. V was clipped by 8 bases and J by 8 bases; unmatched bases: 7. CDR3 sequence reads: CASGRGGGDEQFF. DNA for the CDR3: TGTGCCAGCGGTCGCGGGGGGGGCGATGAGCAGTTCTTC.

V and J are TRBV30 and TRBJ2-2, with TRBD1 as a possible D gene (5 bases). V was trimmed by 2 bases and J by 3 bases, leaving 10 bases between them. Germline CDR1 is GTSNPN and CDR2 is SVGIG (reference sequence). This CDR3 contains 14 residues. In DNA, the CDR3 is TGTGCCTGGAGTTTACTACAGGACACCGGGGAGCTGTTTTTT. As protein: CAWSLLQDTGELFF. Complete variable domain (other parts from reference TRBV30 and TRBJ2-2): SQTIHQWPATLVQPVGSPLSLECTVEGTSNPNLYWYRQAAGRGLQLLFYSVGIGQISSEVPQNLSASRPQDRQFILSSKKLLLSDSGFYLCAWSLLQDTGELFFGEGSRLTVL.

The chain is built from TRBV3-1 (or the pseudogene TRBV3-2) and TRBJ2-3; 9 bases line up with TRBD2. Germline values: CDR1 LGHDT, CDR2 YNNKEL (reference sequence). Trimming at V came to 4 bases and at J to 2 bases, leaving 7 bases not matched to a gene. CDR3 length equals 16 residues. As DNA, the CDR3 is TGTGCCAGCAGCCTCGGACTAGCGCTTGACACAGATACGCAGTATTTT. Encoded protein: CASSLGLALDTDTQYF.

V and J are TRBV30 and TRBJ2-7, with 7 bases matching TRBD1. Germline V gene data show CDR1 as GTSNPN and CDR2 as SVGIG (reference sequence). The CDR3 runs 13 residues. The V segment lost 3 bases and the J segment 5 bases; nucleotides outside the gene matches: 7. The CDR3 protein is CAWRQRGRDEQYF. CDR3 sequence (DNA): TGTGCCTGGAGACAGAGGGGGCGGGACGAGCAGTACTTC.